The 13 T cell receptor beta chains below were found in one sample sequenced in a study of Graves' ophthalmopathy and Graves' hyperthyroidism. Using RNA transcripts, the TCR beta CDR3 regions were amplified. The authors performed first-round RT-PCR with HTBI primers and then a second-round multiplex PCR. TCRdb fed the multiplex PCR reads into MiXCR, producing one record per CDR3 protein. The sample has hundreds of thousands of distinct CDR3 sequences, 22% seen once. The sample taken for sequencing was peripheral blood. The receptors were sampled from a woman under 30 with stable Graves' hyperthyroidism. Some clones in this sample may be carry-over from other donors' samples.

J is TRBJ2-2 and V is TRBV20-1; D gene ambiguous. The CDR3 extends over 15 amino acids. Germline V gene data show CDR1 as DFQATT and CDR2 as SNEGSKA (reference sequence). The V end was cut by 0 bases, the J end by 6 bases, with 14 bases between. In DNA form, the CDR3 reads TGCAGTGCTAGAGATCTGGCTGAACGGGCCGGGGAGCTGTTTTTT. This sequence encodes CSARDLAERAGELFF.

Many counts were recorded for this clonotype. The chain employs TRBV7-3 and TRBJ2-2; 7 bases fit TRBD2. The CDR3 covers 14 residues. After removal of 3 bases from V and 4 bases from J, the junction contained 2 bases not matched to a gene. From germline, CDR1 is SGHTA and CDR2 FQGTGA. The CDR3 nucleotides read TGTGCCAGCAGCTTTGGGGGGGGCACCGGGGAGCTGTTTTTT. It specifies CASSFGGGTGELFF.

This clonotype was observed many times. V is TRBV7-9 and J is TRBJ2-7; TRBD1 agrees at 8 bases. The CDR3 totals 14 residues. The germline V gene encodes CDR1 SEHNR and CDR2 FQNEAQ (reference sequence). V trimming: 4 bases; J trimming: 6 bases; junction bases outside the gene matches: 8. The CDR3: CASSSPSGGREQYF. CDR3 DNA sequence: TGTGCCAGCAGCTCGCCCTCAGGGGGCCGCGAGCAGTACTTC.

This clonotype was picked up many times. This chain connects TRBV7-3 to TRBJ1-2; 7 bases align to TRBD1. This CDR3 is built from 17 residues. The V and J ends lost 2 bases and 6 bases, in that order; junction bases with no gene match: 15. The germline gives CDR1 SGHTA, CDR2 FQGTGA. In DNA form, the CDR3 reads TGTGCCAGCAGCTTATCGGACGAAGGGGGCAGAAGAAATGGCTACACCTTC. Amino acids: CASSLSDEGGRRNGYTF.

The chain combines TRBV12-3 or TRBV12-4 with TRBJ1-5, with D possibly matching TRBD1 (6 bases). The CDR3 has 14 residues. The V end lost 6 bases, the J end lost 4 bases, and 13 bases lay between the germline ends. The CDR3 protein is CASRPGDRNQPQHF. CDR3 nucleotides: TGTGCCAGCAGGCCAGGGGATCGGAATCAGCCCCAGCATTTT.

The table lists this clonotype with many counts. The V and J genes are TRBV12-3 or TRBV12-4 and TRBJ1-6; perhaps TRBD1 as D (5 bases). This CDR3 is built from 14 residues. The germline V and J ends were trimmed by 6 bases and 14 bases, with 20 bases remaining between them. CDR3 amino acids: CASRVDTAVRSLHF. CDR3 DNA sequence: TGTGCCAGCAGGGTGGACACAGCGGTTCGGTCCCTCCACTTT.

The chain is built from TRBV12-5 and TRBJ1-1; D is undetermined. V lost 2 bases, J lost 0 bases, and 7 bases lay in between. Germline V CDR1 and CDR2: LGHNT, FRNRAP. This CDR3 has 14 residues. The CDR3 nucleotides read TGTGCTAGTGGTTTGCCACAGATGAACACTGAAGCTTTCTTT. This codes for CASGLPQMNTEAFF.

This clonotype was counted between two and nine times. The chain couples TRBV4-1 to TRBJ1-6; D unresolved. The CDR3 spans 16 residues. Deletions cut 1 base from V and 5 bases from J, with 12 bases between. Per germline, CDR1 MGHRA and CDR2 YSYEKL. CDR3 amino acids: CASSQGSARNNSPLHF. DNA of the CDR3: TGCGCCAGCAGCCAAGGATCGGCCAGAAATAATTCACCCCTCCACTTT.

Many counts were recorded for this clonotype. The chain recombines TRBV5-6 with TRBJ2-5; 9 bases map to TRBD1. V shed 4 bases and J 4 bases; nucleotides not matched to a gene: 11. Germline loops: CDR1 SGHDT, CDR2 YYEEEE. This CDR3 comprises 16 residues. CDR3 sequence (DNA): TGTGCCAGCAGCCGGGGGACAGGGCGTCGCGGAGAGACCCAGTACTTC. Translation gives CASSRGTGRRGETQYF.

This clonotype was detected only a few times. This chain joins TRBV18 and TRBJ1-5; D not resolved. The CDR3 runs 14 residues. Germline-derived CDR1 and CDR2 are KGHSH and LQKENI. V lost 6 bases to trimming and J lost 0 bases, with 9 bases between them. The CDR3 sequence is CASSVGFSNQPQHF. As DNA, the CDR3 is TGTGCCAGCTCGGTCGGATTTAGCAATCAGCCCCAGCATTTT.

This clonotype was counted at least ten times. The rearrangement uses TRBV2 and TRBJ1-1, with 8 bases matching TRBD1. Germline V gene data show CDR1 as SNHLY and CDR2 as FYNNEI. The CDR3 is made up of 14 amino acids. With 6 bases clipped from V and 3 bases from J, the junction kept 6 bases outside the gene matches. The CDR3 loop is CASRRQGWDTEAFF. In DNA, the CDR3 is TGTGCCAGCAGGCGACAGGGGTGGGACACTGAAGCTTTCTTT.

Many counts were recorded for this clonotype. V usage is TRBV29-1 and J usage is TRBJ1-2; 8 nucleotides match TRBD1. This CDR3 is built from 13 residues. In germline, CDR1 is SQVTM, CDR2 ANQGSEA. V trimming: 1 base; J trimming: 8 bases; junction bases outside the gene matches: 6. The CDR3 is CSVEAPGGLGYTF. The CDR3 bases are TGCAGCGTTGAAGCCCCAGGGGGCCTCGGCTACACCTTC.

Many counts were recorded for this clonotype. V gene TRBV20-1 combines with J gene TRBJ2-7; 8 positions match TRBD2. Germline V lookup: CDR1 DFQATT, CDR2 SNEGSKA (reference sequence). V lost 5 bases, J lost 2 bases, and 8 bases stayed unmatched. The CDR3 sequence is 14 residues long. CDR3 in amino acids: CSAGDSGATYEQYF. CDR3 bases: TGCAGTGCTGGGGATAGCGGGGCGACCTACGAGCAGTACTTC.